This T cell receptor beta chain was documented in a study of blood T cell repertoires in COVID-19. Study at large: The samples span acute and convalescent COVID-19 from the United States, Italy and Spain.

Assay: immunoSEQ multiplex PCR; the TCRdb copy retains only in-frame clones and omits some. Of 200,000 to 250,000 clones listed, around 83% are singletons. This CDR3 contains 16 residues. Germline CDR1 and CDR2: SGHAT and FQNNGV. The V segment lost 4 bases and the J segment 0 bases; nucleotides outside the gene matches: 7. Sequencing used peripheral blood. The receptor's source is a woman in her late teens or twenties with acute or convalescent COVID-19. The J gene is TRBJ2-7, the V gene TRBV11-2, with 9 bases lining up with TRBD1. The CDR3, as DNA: TGTGCCAGCAGCTCCTTTTCGGGACAGGGCTCCTACGAGCAGTACTTC. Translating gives CASSSFSGQGSYEQYF. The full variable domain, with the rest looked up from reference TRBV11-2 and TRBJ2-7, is EAGVAQSPRYKIIEKRQSVAFWCNPISGHATLYWYQQILGQGPKLLIQFQNNGVVDDSQLPKDRFSAERLKGVDSTLKIQPAKLEDSAVYLCASSSFSGQGSYEQYFGPGTRLTVT.